The T cell receptor beta chain described here comes from a study of shared clonotypes between healthy human individuals. Assay: immunoSEQ multiplex PCR; the TCRdb copy retains only in-frame clones and omits some. The sample consists of approximately 980,000 clones, less than 85% of them appearing once. Per the germline V gene, CDR1 is SGHAT and CDR2 is FQNNGV. The CDR3 loop spans 14 amino acids. Trimming cost V 1 base and J 6 bases, with 13 bases left between them. The sample was memory CD4+ T cells sorted from blood. Subset given: CD45RA-negative fraction. V usage is TRBV11-2 and J usage is TRBJ2-7; tentatively, D is TRBD1 (6 bases). The clonotype comes from a man between 18 and 35 years old in good health. CDR3 DNA sequence: TGTGCCAGCAGCTTAGCGGGACATAGAGGCGAGCAGTACTTC. This translates into CASSLAGHRGEQYF.